This TCR beta chain was identified during a study of lymphopenia after photon versus proton radiotherapy. Assay: immunoSEQ multiplex PCR; the TCRdb copy retains only in-frame clones and omits some. The sample contains 55,000 to 85,000 clones, approximately 90% of which appear only once. V shed 5 bases, J shed 6 bases, and the junction held 3 bases outside the gene matches. Germline lookup yields CDR1 DFQATT and CDR2 SNEGSKA (reference sequence). This CDR3 is 11 amino acids long. Details on this clone: Its antigen is unknown.

General study findings and limits: Photon-treated patients lost naive T cells and TCR diversity; proton-treated stayed stable. After the lymphocyte nadir, photon-treated repertoires showed oligoclonal expansion, especially of CD8+ Temra cells. Only patients who died were analyzed for survival; proton advantage is unproven.

The receptor's source is a woman in her thirties or forties with cholangiocarcinoma. Material: peripheral blood, obtained from a patient treated with photon-based radiotherapy. This chain joins TRBV20-1 and TRBJ1-1, with 7 positions matching TRBD1. CDR3 residues: CSALQGSEAFF. Here the CDR3 DNA reads TGCAGTGCTTTACAGGGGTCTGAAGCTTTCTTT.